This T cell receptor beta chain was obtained from a study of early T cells in non-severe SARS-CoV-2 infection. About the research overall: Chains were not paired, and sequencing was done on bulk RNA from unsorted whole blood.

Tagging with unique molecular identifiers was applied to individual cDNA molecules. TCRdb re-called the 5' RACE reads through MiXCR, storing one row per CDR3 protein. The table has approximately 50,000 distinct CDR3 sequences, roughly 8.2% seen once; the top ten hold about 4.2%. V was clipped by 2 bases and J by 4 bases, with 17 bases between them. This CDR3 comprises 16 residues. Looked up from germline, CDR1 is SGDLS and CDR2 is YYNGEE. This clonotype was seen more than once but under ten times. This receptor was taken from an adult who was a healthcare worker with PCR-confirmed SARS-CoV-2 infection or an uninfected control (not recorded which). The chain uses TRBV9 and TRBJ2-3, with no clear D. The sequenced material came from whole blood. The CDR3 loop reads CASSVSSGKRADTQYF. The CDR3, as DNA: TGTGCCAGCAGCGTTAGTTCCGGAAAACGGGCAGATACGCAGTATTTT. The full variable domain, in which reference TRBV9 and TRBJ2-3 provide the parts outside the CDR3, is DSGVTQTPKHLITATGQRVTLRCSPRSGDLSVYWYQQSLDQGLQFLIQYYNGEERAKGNILERFSAQQFPDLHSELNLSSLELGDSALYFCASSVSSGKRADTQYFGPGTRLTVL.